This is a list of T cell receptor beta chains from one sample in a study of human T cells and chemical hapten exposure. TCRdb passed the RACE reads through MiXCR, listing each CDR3 protein once. The data hold about 110,000 distinct CDR3 sequences, with roughly 12% observed a single time. The sample consisted of whole blood, taken in connection with sensitization to the hapten diphenylcyclopropenone (DPC). Source of these receptors: a woman between 50 and 59 years old with alopecia areata. Some clones in this sample may be carry-over from other donors' samples. Both conserved end residues are part of each CDR3. Each record gives: J gene, V gene, CDR3 protein.

TRBJ2-7 | TRBV28 | CASTIITGAGTYEQYF
TRBJ1-3 | TRBV24-1 | CATSGDGNTIYF
TRBJ1-1 | TRBV20-1 | CSARDSRGDTEAFF
TRBJ1-1 | TRBV18 | CASSTGRDTEAFF
TRBJ2-7 | TRBV28 | CASSLMQSEQYF
TRBJ1-1 | TRBV27 | CASSSEGTGLNTEAFF
TRBJ1-1 | TRBV4-2 | CASSQEWGSPGAFF
TRBJ2-3 | TRBV20-1 | CSARTSPTDTQYF
TRBJ2-7 | TRBV21-1 | CASSKGVAYYEQYF
TRBJ1-1 | TRBV28 | CASSPRTGGTEAFF
TRBJ1-6 | TRBV5-1 | CASSLDGGAGSPLHF
TRBJ2-3 | TRBV7-2 | CASSLALPDTQYF
TRBJ2-5 | TRBV18 | CASSPLAEETQYF
TRBJ2-3 | TRBV6-1 | CASSKEPGRWGTDTQYF
TRBJ2-5 | TRBV5-1 | CASSSAGLAVQETQYF
TRBJ1-5 | TRBV19 | CASQEFGQPQHF
TRBJ2-2 | TRBV7-6 | CASSLSWAGNTGELFF
TRBJ2-3 | TRBV27 | CASSRSNQGPDTQYF
TRBJ2-1 | TRBV6-2/TRBV6-3 | CASYETGYNEQFF
TRBJ2-7 | TRBV7-9 | CASSLVSGTGFNERYF
TRBJ1-5 | TRBV2 | CASRVLSTSNQPQHF
TRBJ1-2 | TRBV5-1 | CASSHSLNNYGYTF
TRBJ1-5 | TRBV7-8 | CASSYLALGNQPQHF
TRBJ2-7 | TRBV11-2 | CASSQGLAGVNEQYF
TRBJ1-3 | TRBV10-2 | CASSMAGNTIYF
TRBJ1-2 | TRBV28 | CVSYRGSYGYTF